One sample yielded the 7 T cell receptor beta chains listed below, sequenced in a study of blood T cell repertoires in COVID-19. The method was immunoSEQ multiplex PCR; TCRdb's version includes in-frame clones alone and lacks a portion of them. The profile shows roughly 300,000 clones, approximately 86% of them singletons. Sequencing used PBMCs or T cells enriched from blood (not recorded which). These receptors all stem from a woman between 40 and 55 years old with acute COVID-19.

A remark on this clone: This CDR3 is also generated by other DNA sequences in the sample. The rearrangement joins TRBV7-3 to TRBJ1-3; 7 bases agree with TRBD1. This CDR3 region has 13 residues. Germline V lookup: CDR1 SGHTA, CDR2 FQGTGA. V lost 5 bases and J lost 4; bases outside the gene matches: 2. CDR3 in amino acids: CASSLGQGNTIYF. The CDR3 DNA reads TGTGCCAGCAGCCTGGGACAGGGAAACACCATATATTTT.

This chain joins TRBV7-9 and TRBJ1-5; D perhaps matches TRBD1 (5 bases). The CDR3 consists of 14 residues. Per germline, CDR1 SEHNR and CDR2 FQNEAQ (reference sequence). With 2 bases removed from V and 5 bases from J, the gap between germline ends came to 10 bases. CDR3 amino acids: CASSLQGTDQPQHF. CDR3 in DNA: TGTGCCAGCAGCTTACAGGGCACCGATCAGCCCCAGCATTTT.

V and J are TRBV15 and TRBJ1-1; TRBD1 aligns across 8 bases. CDR1 is LNHNV, CDR2 YYDKDF, per germline (reference sequence). This CDR3 has 14 residues. J was trimmed by 5 bases and V by 8 bases; bases with no gene match: 10. The CDR3 DNA sequence: TGTGCCACCCTGCGGACAGGGATCGGGACTGAAGCTTTCTTT. Its protein product is CATLRTGIGTEAFF.

The chain employs TRBV27 and TRBJ2-1, with 8 bases matching TRBD1. CDR1 is MNHEY and CDR2 is SMNVEV in the germline V gene (reference sequence). With 2 bases clipped from V and 7 bases from J, the junction kept 4 bases outside the gene matches. The CDR3 extends over 14 amino acids. CDR3 sequence: CASSLQGAWNEQFF. CDR3 DNA: TGTGCCAGCAGTTTACAGGGGGCTTGGAATGAGCAGTTCTTC.

The chain joins TRBV11-1 to TRBJ2-3; D possibly corresponds to TRBD2 (7 bases). The CDR3 runs 15 residues. Germline V gene data show CDR1 as SGHAT and CDR2 as FQDESV (reference sequence). Trimming pared 5 bases from V and 5 bases from J, leaving 17 bases between. For the CDR3, the DNA is TGTGCCAGCAGCCCCAGGGAGGGGGGCGAAGATACGCAGTATTTT. The encoded protein is CASSPREGGEDTQYF.

The CDR3 DNA reads TGTGCCAGCAGCCACGACAGGGTATTGGGCTATGGCTACACCTTC. Its protein is CASSHDRVLGYGYTF. V usage is TRBV6-2 or TRBV6-3 and J usage is TRBJ1-2; 7 bases agree with TRBD1. The length of the CDR3 is 15 residues. Germline CDR1 reads MNHEY; CDR2 reads SVGEGT. V gave up 6 bases and J gave up 4 bases; unmatched junction bases: 11.

This chain uses TRBV18 with TRBJ2-3; D unresolved. Per germline, CDR1 KGHSH and CDR2 LQKENI. V gave up 6 bases and J gave up 0 bases, with 13 bases separating them. This CDR3 has 15 amino acids. The CDR3 nucleotides are TGTGCCAGCTCCCCCGCTCAGGCTAGCACAGATACGCAGTATTTT. This translates into CASSPAQASTDTQYF.